This T cell receptor beta chain emerged from a study of T cell responses to AZD1222 COVID-19 vaccine. General study findings and limits: Nearly half of spike-specific TCRs reportedly target unmutated variant regions. Two doses of AZD1222 preceded a rise in Spike-specific TCR breadth and depth.

Comments on this clone: Its matching antigen is unknown.

Method: immunoSEQ multiplex PCR; TCRdb's copy keeps in-frame clones and lacks some. The repertoire includes approximately 150,000 clones, roughly 92% of them detected once, and over 4.5% sits in the top ten. V was shortened by 5 bases and J by 2 bases, with 7 bases between the two germline ends. Germline V lookup: CDR1 MNHEY, CDR2 SMNVEV (reference sequence). The CDR3 spans 13 residues. Timing groups of about 4 and about 12 weeks for second doses were pooled. Sequencing was performed on peripheral blood, taken 28 days after the second AZD1222 dose. This receptor was obtained from an adult who received the AZD1222 COVID-19 vaccine. This chain connects TRBV27 to TRBJ2-1; tentative D call: TRBD2 (5 bases). This CDR3 is CASSLGAYNEQFF. Here the CDR3 DNA reads TGTGCCAGCAGTCTCGGGGCCTACAATGAGCAGTTCTTC.